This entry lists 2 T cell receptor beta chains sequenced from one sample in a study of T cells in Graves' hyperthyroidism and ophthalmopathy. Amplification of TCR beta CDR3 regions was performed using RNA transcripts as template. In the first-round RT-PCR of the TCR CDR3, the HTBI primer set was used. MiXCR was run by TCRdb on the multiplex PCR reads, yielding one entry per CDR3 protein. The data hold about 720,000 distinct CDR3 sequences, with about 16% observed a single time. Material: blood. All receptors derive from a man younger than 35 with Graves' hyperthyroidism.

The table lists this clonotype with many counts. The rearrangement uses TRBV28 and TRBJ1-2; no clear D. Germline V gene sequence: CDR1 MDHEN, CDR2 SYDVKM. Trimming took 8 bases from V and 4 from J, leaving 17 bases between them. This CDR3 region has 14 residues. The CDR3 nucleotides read TGTGCCAGCTCCCCCGGTGCGGTAGGCTATGGCTACACCTTC. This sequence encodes CASSPGAVGYGYTF.

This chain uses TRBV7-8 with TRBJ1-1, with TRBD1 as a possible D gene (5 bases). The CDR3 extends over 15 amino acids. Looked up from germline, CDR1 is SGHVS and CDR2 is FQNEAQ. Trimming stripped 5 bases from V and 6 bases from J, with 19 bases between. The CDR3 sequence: CASSPTPGGGSEAFF. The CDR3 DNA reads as TGTGCCAGCAGCCCGACCCCCGGGGGAGGCTCTGAAGCTTTCTTT.